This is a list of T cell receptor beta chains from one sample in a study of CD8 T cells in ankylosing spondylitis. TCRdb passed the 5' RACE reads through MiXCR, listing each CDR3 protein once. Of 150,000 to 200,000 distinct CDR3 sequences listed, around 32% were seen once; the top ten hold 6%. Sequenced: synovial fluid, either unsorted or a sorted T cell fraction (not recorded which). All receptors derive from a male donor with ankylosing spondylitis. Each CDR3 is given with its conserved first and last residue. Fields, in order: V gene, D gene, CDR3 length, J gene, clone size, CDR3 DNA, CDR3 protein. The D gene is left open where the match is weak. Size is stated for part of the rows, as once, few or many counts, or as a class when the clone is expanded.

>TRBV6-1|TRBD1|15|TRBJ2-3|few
TGTGCCAGCAGTGCCGACAGGGCCCGGCCAGATACGCAGTATTTT
CASSADRARPDTQYF
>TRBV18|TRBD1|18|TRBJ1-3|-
TGTGCCAGCTCACCACTTAATAGACAGGGGACTTCTGGAAACACCATATATTTT
CASSPLNRQGTSGNTIYF
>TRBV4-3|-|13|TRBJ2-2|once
TGCGCCAGCAGCCTGTGGGGTTCCGGGGAGCTGTTTTTT
CASSLWGSGELFF
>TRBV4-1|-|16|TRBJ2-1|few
TGCGCCAGCAGCCAAGAAGAGCTAGCGCCAAACAATGAGCAGTTCTTC
CASSQEELAPNNEQFF
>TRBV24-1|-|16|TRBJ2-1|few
TGTGCCACCAGTGATTTGGGTAGCGGAGAGTACAATGAGCAGTTCTTC
CATSDLGSGEYNEQFF
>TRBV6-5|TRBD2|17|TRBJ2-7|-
TGTGCCAGCAGGGTTACTAGCGGGAGGGTGGCCACCTACGAGCAGTACTTC
CASRVTSGRVATYEQYF
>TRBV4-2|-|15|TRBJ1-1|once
TGTGCCAGCAGCCAACCCGGGGGGGTGTCCACTGAAGCTTTCTTT
CASSQPGGVSTEAFF
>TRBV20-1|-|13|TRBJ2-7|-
TGCAGTGCAGATTTGACTGCACCCTACGAGCAGTACTTC
CSADLTAPYEQYF
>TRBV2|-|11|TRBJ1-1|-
TGTGCCAGCAGTGAAAGGGGGGAAGCTTTCTTT
CASSERGEAFF
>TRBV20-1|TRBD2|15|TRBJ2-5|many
TGCAGTGCTAAACTACCCGGGACTAGCGGGAGGGTCGTCTACTTC
CSAKLPGTSGRVVYF
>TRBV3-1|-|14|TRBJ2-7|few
TGTGCCAGCAGCTCTTACGAGAAGGGCTACGAGCAGTACTTC
CASSSYEKGYEQYF
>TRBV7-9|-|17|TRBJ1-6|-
TGTGCCAGCAGCCCGCAATCTCCGGACAGCAGTAATTCACCCCTCCACTTT
CASSPQSPDSSNSPLHF
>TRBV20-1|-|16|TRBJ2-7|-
TGCAGTGCTATCCCGGCATTTAAACAGAGCTCCTACGAGCAGTACTTC
CSAIPAFKQSSYEQYF
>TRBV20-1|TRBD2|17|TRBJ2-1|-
TGCAGTGCTAGTGGCCGAGGTGGTAGCGGGAGTTTGGATGAGCAGTTCTTC
CSASGRGGSGSLDEQFF
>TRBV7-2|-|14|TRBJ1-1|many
TGTGCCAGCAGCTTAGGAGGGGTGAACACTGAAGCTTTCTTT
CASSLGGVNTEAFF
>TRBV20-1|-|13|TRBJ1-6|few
TGCAGTGCTACGCTCCAGGAGGATTCACCCCTCCACTTT
CSATLQEDSPLHF
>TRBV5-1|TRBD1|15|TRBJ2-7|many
TGCGCCAGCAGCTTGGGGGGACAGCCTACGCGGGAGCAGTACTTC
CASSLGGQPTREQYF
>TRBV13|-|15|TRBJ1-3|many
TGTGCCAGCAGCTTAGACTCGAGCTCTGGAAACACCATATATTTT
CASSLDSSSGNTIYF
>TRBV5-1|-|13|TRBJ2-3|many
TGCGCCAGCAGCGGAGCTAGGGCAGATACGCAGTATTTT
CASSGARADTQYF
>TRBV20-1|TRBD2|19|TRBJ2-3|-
TGCAGTGCTAGAGAGACGGGCGGGAGGGCCCGAAGAGGCACAGATACGCAGTATTTT
CSARETGGRARRGTDTQYF
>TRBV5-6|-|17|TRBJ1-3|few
TGTGCCAGCAGCGGACGACAGGAAAGGTACTCTGGAAACACCATATATTTT
CASSGRQERYSGNTIYF
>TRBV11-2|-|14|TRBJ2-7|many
TGTGCCAGCAGCTTAGCAGGTAGTTCCTACGAGCAGTACTTC
CASSLAGSSYEQYF